This T cell receptor beta chain was captured in a study of blood T cell repertoires in COVID-19. Background on the study: Samples came from the United States, Italy and Spain, spanning acute and convalescent COVID-19.

In the original workflow: Amplification from reference gene primers served as the basis for estimated nucleated cell counts. Assay: immunoSEQ multiplex PCR; the TCRdb copy retains only in-frame clones and omits some. That table gives V, J and clone size, and the DNA gave D and trimming. The sample shows roughly 180,000 clones, roughly nine tenths of them seen only once. From germline, CDR1 is GTSNPN and CDR2 SVGIG (reference sequence). V lost 8 bases, J lost 0 bases, and 5 bases stayed unmatched. CDR3 length: 13 residues. The source material was peripheral blood. This receptor was identified in a man between 65 and 80 years old with active or convalescent COVID-19. The chain carries TRBV30 and TRBJ1-1; 8 nucleotides align to TRBD1. The CDR3 region has the DNA TGTGCCCGAAACAGGGGGATGAACACTGAAGCTTTCTTT. Amino acid sequence: CARNRGMNTEAFF.